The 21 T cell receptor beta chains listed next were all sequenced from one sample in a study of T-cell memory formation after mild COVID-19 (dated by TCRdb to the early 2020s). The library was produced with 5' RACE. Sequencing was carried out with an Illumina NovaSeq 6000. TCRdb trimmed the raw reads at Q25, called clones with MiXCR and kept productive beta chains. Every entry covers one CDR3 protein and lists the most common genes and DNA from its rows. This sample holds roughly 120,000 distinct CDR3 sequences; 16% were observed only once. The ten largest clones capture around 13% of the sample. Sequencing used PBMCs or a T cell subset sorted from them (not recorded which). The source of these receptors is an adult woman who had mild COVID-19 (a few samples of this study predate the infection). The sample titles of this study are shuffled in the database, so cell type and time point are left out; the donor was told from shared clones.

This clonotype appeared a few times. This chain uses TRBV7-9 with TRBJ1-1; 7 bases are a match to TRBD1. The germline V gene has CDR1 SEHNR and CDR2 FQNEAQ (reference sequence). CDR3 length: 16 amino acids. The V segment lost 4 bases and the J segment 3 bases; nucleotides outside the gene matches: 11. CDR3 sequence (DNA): TGTGCCAGCAGCTCTGGGACAGCCGCCGTGGACACTGAAGCTTTCTTT. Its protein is CASSSGTAAVDTEAFF.

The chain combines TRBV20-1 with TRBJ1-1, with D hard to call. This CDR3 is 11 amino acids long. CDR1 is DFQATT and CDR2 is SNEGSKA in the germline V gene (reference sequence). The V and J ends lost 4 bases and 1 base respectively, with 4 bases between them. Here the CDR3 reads CSAIANTEAFF. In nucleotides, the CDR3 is TGCAGTGCTATCGCGAACACTGAAGCTTTCTTT.

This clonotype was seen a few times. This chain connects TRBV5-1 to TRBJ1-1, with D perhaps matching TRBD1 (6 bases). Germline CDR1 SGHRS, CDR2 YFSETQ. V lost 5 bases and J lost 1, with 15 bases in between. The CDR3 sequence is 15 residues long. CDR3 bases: TGCGCCAGCAGTCCCGGACGGGGGGCGAACACTGAAGCTTTCTTT. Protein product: CASSPGRGANTEAFF. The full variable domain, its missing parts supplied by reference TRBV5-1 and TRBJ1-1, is KAGVTQTPRYLIKTRGQQVTLSCSPISGHRSVSWYQQTPGQGLQFLFEYFSETQRNKGNFPGRFSGRQFSNSRSEMNVSTLELGDSALYLCASSPGRGANTEAFFGQGTRLTVV.

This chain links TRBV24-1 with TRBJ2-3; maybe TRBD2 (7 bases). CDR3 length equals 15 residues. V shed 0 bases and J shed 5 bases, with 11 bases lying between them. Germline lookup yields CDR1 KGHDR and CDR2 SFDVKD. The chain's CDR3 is CATSDLGGAGDTQYF. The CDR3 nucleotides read TGTGCCACCAGTGATTTGGGGGGGGCAGGAGATACGCAGTATTTT.

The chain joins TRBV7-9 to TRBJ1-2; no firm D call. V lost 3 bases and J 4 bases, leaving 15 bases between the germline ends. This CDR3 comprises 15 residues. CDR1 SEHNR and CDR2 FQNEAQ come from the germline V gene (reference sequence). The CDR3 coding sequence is TGTGCCAGCAGCTTTGCAGAGACTCGGATCTATGGCTACACCTTC. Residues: CASSFAETRIYGYTF. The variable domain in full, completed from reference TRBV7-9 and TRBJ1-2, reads DTGVSQNPRHKITKRGQNVTFRCDPISEHNRLYWYRQTLGQGPEFLTYFQNEAQLEKSRLLSDRFSAERPKGSFSTLEIQRTEQGDSAMYLCASSFAETRIYGYTFGSGTRLTVV.

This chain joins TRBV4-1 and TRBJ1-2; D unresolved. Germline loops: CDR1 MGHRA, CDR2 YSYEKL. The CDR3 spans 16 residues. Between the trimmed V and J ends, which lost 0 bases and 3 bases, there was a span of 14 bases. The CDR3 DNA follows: TGCGCCAGCAGCCAAGAAAACGCGGCAGCCTACTATGGCTACACCTTC. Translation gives CASSQENAAAYYGYTF.

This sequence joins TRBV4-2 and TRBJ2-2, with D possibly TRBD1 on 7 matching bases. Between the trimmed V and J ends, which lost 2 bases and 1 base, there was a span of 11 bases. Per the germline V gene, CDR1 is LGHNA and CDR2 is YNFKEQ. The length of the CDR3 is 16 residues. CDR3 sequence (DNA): TGTGCCAGCAGCCAAACCAGGGGGGAGAACACCGGGGAGCTGTTTTTT. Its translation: CASSQTRGENTGELFF.

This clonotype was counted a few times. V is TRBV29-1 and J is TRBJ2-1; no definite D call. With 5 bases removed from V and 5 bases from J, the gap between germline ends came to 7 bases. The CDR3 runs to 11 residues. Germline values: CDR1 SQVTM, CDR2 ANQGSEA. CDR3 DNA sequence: TGCAGCGTTTTGTTGAACAATGAGCAGTTCTTC. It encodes CSVLLNNEQFF.

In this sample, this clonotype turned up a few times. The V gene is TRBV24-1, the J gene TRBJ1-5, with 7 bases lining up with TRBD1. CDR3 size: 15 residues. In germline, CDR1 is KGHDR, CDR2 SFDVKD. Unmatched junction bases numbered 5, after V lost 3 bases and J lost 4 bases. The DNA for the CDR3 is TGTGCCACCAGTGATGGGACAGCCCTAAATCAGCCCCAGCATTTT. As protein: CATSDGTALNQPQHF.

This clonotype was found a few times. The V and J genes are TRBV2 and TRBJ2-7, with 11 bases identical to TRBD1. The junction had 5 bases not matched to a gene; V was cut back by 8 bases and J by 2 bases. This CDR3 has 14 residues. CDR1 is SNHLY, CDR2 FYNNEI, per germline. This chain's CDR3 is CASGRGQGAYEQYF. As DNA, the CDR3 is TGTGCCAGCGGGCGGGGACAGGGGGCCTACGAGCAGTACTTC.

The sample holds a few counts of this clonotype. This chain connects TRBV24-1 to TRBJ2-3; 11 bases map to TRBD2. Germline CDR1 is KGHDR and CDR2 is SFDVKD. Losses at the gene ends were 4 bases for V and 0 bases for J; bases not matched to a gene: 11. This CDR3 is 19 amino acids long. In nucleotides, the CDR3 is TGTGCCACCAGTGACGCCGGGACTAGCGGATTATCTAGCACAGATACGCAGTATTTT. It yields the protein CATSDAGTSGLSSTDTQYF.

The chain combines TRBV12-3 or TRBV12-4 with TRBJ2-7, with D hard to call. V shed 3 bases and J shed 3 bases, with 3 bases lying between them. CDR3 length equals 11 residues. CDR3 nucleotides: TGTGCCAGCAGTTTTCTCTACGAGCAGTACTTC. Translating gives CASSFLYEQYF.

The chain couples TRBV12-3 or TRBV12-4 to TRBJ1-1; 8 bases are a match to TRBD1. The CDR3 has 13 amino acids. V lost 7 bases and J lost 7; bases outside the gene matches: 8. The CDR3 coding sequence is TGTGCCAGCATCTCCCACAGGGGGATTGAAGCTTTCTTT. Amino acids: CASISHRGIEAFF.

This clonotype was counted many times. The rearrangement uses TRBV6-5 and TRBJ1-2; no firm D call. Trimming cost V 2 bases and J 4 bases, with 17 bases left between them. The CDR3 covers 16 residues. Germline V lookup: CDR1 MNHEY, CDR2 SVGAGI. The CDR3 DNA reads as TGTGCCAGCAGTTACGGAGGCAACGGGCCGATCTATGGCTACACCTTC. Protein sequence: CASSYGGNGPIYGYTF.

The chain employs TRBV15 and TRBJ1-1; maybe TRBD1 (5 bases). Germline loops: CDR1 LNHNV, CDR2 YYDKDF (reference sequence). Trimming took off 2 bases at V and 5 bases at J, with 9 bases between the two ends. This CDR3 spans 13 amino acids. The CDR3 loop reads CATSRRGGTEAFF. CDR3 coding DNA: TGTGCCACCAGCAGACGGGGGGGGACTGAAGCTTTCTTT.

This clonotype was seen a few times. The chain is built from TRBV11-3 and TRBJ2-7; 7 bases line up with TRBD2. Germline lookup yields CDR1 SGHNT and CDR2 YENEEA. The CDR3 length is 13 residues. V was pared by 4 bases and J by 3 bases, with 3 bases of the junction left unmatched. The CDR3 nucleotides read TGTGCCAGCAGCTGGGAGGGGCGCTACGAGCAGTACTTC. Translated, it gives CASSWEGRYEQYF.

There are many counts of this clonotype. CDR3 region: CASSNSYGEQFF. The DNA of the CDR3 is TGTGCCAGCAGCAACAGCTATGGTGAGCAGTTCTTC. The J gene is TRBJ2-1, the V gene TRBV7-9; D not certain. V gave up 5 bases and J gave up 9 bases, with 11 bases separating them. The CDR3 runs to 12 residues. The germline V gene encodes CDR1 SEHNR and CDR2 FQNEAQ (reference sequence).

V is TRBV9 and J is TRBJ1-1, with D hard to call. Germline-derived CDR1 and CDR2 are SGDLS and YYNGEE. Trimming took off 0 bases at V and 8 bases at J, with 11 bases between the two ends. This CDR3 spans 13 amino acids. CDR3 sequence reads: CASSVGGGQEAFF. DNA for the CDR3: TGTGCCAGCAGCGTAGGAGGTGGGCAGGAAGCTTTCTTT.

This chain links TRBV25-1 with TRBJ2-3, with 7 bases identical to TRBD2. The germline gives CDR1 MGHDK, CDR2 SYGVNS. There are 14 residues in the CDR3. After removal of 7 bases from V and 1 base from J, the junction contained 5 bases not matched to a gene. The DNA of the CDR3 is TGTGCCAGCATGGGACTAAGGGGCACAGATACGCAGTATTTT. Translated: CASMGLRGTDTQYF. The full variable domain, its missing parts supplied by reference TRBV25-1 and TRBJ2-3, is EADIYQTPRYLVIGTGKKITLECSQTMGHDKMYWYQQDPGMELHLIHYSYGVNSTEKGDLSSESTVSRIRTEHFPLTLESARPSHTSQYLCASMGLRGTDTQYFGPGTRLTVL.

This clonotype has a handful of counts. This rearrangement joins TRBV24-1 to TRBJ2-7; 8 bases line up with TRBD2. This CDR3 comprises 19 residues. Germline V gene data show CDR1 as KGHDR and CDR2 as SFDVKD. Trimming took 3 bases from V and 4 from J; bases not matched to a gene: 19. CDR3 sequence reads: CATSDPPRAGGPFFYEQYF. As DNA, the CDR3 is TGTGCCACCAGTGATCCCCCTCGCGCGGGAGGTCCCTTTTTTTACGAGCAGTACTTC.

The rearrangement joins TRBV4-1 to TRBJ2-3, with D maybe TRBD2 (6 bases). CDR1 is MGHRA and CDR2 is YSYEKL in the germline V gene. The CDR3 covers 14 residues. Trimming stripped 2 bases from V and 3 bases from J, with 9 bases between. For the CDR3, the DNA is TGCGCCAGCAGCCAACGTGCGGGGACAGATACGCAGTATTTT. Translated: CASSQRAGTDTQYF.